The rows below give T cell receptor beta chains drawn from one sample of a study of blood T cell repertoires in COVID-19. Assay: immunoSEQ multiplex PCR; the TCRdb copy retains only in-frame clones and omits some. The profile covers about 68,000 clones, with approximately 85% appearing a single time and roughly 25% taken by the ten largest. Material for sequencing was peripheral blood. The receptors originated from a man over 45 with acute or convalescent COVID-19. CDR3s include the opening cysteine and the closing phenylalanine or tryptophan. The order of the fields is CDR3 protein, CDR3 DNA, J gene, D gene, CDR3 length, V gene, clone size. A D gene is named only where the DNA matches it firmly. Size values are once, few and many counts, or a class for expanded clones, and some rows have none.

CDR3aa: CASSQEPRGYGYTF
CDR3nt: TGTGCCAGCAGCCAAGAACCGAGAGGGTATGGCTACACCTTC
j_gene: TRBJ1-2
d_gene: .
len: 14
v_gene: TRBV3-1/TRBV3-2
abundance: .

CDR3aa: CASSLYQNYGYTF
CDR3nt: TGTGCCAGCAGTTTATACCAGAATTATGGCTACACCTTC
j_gene: TRBJ1-2
d_gene: .
len: 13
v_gene: TRBV27
abundance: .

CDR3aa: CASVQGVNTGELFF
CDR3nt: TGTGCCAGCGTGCAGGGGGTGAACACCGGGGAGCTGTTTTTT
j_gene: TRBJ2-2
d_gene: TRBD1
len: 14
v_gene: TRBV7-8
abundance: .

CDR3aa: CASSSESGQETQYF
CDR3nt: TGTGCCAGCAGTTCGGAGTCGGGCCAAGAGACCCAGTACTTC
j_gene: TRBJ2-5
d_gene: .
len: 14
v_gene: TRBV2
abundance: .

CDR3aa: CASSFNGLAVNNEQFF
CDR3nt: TGCGCCAGCAGCTTTAATGGACTAGCGGTCAACAATGAGCAGTTCTTC
j_gene: TRBJ2-1
d_gene: TRBD2
len: 16
v_gene: TRBV5-1
abundance: once

CDR3aa: CASTRQPQETQYF
CDR3nt: TGTGCCAGCACCCGACAACCCCAAGAGACCCAGTACTTC
j_gene: TRBJ2-5
d_gene: .
len: 13
v_gene: TRBV6-5
abundance: .

CDR3aa: CASSPGTGEAVNSPLHF
CDR3nt: TGCGCCAGCAGCCCTGGGACAGGGGAGGCCGTAAATTCACCCCTCCACTTT
j_gene: TRBJ1-6
d_gene: TRBD1
len: 17
v_gene: TRBV4-1
abundance: .

CDR3aa: CASSFTGPRTGSNYEQYF
CDR3nt: TGTGCCAGCAGTTTCACGGGTCCCCGCACAGGCTCTAACTACGAGCAGTACTTC
j_gene: TRBJ2-7
d_gene: .
len: 18
v_gene: TRBV27
abundance: once

CDR3aa: CASSQREGVQETQYF
CDR3nt: TGCGCCAGCAGCCAGAGGGAGGGGGTCCAAGAGACCCAGTACTTC
j_gene: TRBJ2-5
d_gene: .
len: 15
v_gene: TRBV4-1
abundance: .

CDR3aa: CASSRTSGSYEQFF
CDR3nt: TGCGCCAGCAGTCGGACTAGCGGGAGCTATGAGCAGTTCTTC
j_gene: TRBJ2-1
d_gene: TRBD2
len: 14
v_gene: TRBV5-1
abundance: .

CDR3aa: CASAEGSGNTIYF
CDR3nt: TGTGCCAGCGCAGAGGGTTCTGGAAACACCATATATTTT
j_gene: TRBJ1-3
d_gene: .
len: 13
v_gene: TRBV7-2
abundance: once

CDR3aa: CASKEGLGGYTF
CDR3nt: TGTGCCAGCAAGGAGGGGTTAGGTGGCTACACCTTC
j_gene: TRBJ1-2
d_gene: .
len: 12
v_gene: TRBV2
abundance: .

CDR3aa: CATSEHRDSGEKLFF
CDR3nt: TGTGCCACCAGTGAGCACCGGGACAGTGGAGAAAAACTGTTTTTT
j_gene: TRBJ1-4
d_gene: TRBD1
len: 15
v_gene: TRBV24-1
abundance: .

CDR3aa: CASTAQGTGELFF
CDR3nt: TGTGCCAGCACCGCACAGGGGACCGGGGAGCTGTTTTTT
j_gene: TRBJ2-2
d_gene: TRBD1
len: 13
v_gene: TRBV6-6
abundance: .

CDR3aa: CASSRIQESVETQYF
CDR3nt: TGTGCCAGCAGCCGGATACAGGAATCTGTGGAGACCCAGTACTTC
j_gene: TRBJ2-5
d_gene: .
len: 15
v_gene: TRBV27
abundance: once

CDR3aa: CASSLSPGDPGYTF
CDR3nt: TGTGCCAGCAGCCTTAGCCCGGGGGATCCTGGCTACACCTTC
j_gene: TRBJ1-2
d_gene: .
len: 14
v_gene: TRBV3-1/TRBV3-2
abundance: .

CDR3aa: CASSFTGASYNEQFF
CDR3nt: TGTGCCAGCAGCTTCACAGGGGCCTCCTACAATGAGCAGTTCTTC
j_gene: TRBJ2-1
d_gene: TRBD1
len: 15
v_gene: TRBV7-3
abundance: .

CDR3aa: CATSDLPLNEQFF
CDR3nt: TGTGCCACCAGTGATTTGCCGTTGAATGAGCAGTTCTTC
j_gene: TRBJ2-1
d_gene: .
len: 13
v_gene: TRBV24-1
abundance: .

CDR3aa: CASSQGGARGFF
CDR3nt: TGTGCCAGCAGCCAGGGGGGGGCGCGCGGGTTCTTC
j_gene: TRBJ2-1
d_gene: .
len: 12
v_gene: TRBV14
abundance: .

CDR3aa: CASSLISTGTDTQYF
CDR3nt: TGCGCCAGCAGCTTGATTAGCACGGGCACAGATACGCAGTATTTT
j_gene: TRBJ2-3
d_gene: .
len: 15
v_gene: TRBV5-1
abundance: .

CDR3aa: CAATRGVGSPLHF
CDR3nt: TGTGCCGCAACCCGAGGTGTGGGTTCACCCCTCCACTTT
j_gene: TRBJ1-6
d_gene: .
len: 13
v_gene: TRBV6-5
abundance: .

CDR3aa: CASSLDPSSYEQYF
CDR3nt: TGTGCCAGCAGCTTAGACCCGAGCTCCTACGAGCAGTACTTC
j_gene: TRBJ2-7
d_gene: .
len: 14
v_gene: TRBV7-9
abundance: few

CDR3aa: CASSLGDRGYEQYF
CDR3nt: TGTGCCAGCAGCTTAGGGGACAGGGGCTACGAGCAGTACTTC
j_gene: TRBJ2-7
d_gene: TRBD1
len: 14
v_gene: TRBV7-9
abundance: .

CDR3aa: CAISESTSGGSYEQYF
CDR3nt: TGTGCCATCAGTGAGTCGACTAGCGGGGGGTCCTACGAGCAGTACTTC
j_gene: TRBJ2-7
d_gene: TRBD2
len: 16
v_gene: TRBV10-3
abundance: once

CDR3aa: CASRLTGGGTEAFF
CDR3nt: TGTGCCAGCAGGCTGACAGGGGGAGGTACTGAAGCTTTCTTT
j_gene: TRBJ1-1
d_gene: TRBD1
len: 14
v_gene: TRBV5-8
abundance: .

CDR3aa: CASSVVGGTTVYEQYF
CDR3nt: TGTGCCAGCAGCGTAGTTGGGGGGACGACGGTTTACGAGCAGTACTTC
j_gene: TRBJ2-7
d_gene: .
len: 16
v_gene: TRBV9
abundance: .